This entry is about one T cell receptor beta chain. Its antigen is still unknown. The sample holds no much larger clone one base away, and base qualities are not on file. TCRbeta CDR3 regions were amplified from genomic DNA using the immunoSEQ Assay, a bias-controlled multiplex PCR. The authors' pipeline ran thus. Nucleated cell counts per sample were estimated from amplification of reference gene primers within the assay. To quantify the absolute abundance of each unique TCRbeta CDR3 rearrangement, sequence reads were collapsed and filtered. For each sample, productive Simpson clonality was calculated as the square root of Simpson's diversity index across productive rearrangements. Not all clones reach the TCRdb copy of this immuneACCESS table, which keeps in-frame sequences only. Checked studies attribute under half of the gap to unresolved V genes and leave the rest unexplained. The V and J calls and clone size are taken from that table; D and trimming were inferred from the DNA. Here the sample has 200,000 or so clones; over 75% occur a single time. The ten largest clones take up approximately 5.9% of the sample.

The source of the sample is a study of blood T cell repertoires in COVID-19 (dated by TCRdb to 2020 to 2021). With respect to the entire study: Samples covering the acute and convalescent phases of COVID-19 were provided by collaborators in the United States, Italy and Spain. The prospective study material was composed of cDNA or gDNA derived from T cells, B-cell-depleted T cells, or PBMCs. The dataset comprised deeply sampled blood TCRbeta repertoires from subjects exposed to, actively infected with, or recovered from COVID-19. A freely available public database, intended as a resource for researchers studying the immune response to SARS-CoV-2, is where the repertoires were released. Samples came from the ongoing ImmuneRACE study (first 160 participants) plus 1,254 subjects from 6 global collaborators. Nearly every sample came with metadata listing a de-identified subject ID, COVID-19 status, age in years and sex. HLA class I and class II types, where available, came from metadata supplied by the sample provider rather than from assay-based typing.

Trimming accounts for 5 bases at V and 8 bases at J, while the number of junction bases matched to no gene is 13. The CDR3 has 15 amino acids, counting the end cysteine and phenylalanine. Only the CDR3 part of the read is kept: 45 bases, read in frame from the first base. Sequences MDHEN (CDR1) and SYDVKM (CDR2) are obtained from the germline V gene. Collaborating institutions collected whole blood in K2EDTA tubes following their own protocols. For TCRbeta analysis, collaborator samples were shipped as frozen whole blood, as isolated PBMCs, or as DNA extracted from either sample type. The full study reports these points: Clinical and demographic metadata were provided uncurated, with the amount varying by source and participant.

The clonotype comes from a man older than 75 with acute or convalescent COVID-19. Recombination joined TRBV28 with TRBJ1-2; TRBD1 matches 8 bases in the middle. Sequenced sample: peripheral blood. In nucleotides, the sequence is TGTGCCAGCAGTAGCGGACAGGGTGATAATAACGGCTACACCTTC. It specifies CASSSGQGDNNGYTF.